The clone carrying this T cell receptor beta chain was seen only a few times. The target antigen is unknown. The CDR3 runs to 16 residues. The V segment lost 0 bases and the J segment 0 bases; nucleotides outside the gene matches: 4. Germline V CDR1 and CDR2: SGHTA, FQGNSA. Assay: immunoSEQ multiplex PCR; the TCRdb copy retains only in-frame clones and omits some. The sample holds about 71,000 clones, 78% seen once. These data originate in a study of OX40 agonist ivuxolimab in advanced cancers. About the study: Melanoma, hepatocellular carcinoma, head and neck or renal cell cancer occurred in dose-escalation patients. Approximately 41% of patients had received prior checkpoint inhibitor therapy. The study's findings and limits: Compared with others, partial responders at 0.1-3.0 mg/kg displayed clonal expansion among the lowest.

This specimen was CD4+ or CD8+ T cells sorted from blood, taken in a trial of the OX40 agonist ivuxolimab. J is TRBJ1-2 and V is TRBV7-2; 7 bases are a match to TRBD1. The receptor's source is an adult with an advanced solid tumor such as melanoma, head and neck, liver or kidney cancer. The CDR3 DNA is TGTGCCAGCAGCTTAGCGTGGACAGGCTCTAACTATGGCTACACCTTC. Translated, it gives CASSLAWTGSNYGYTF. Complete variable domain (other parts from reference TRBV7-2 and TRBJ1-2): GAGVSQSPSNKVTEKGKDVELRCDPISGHTALYWYRQSLGQGLEFLIYFQGNSAPDKSGLPSDRFSAERTGGSVSTLTIQRTQQEDSAVYLCASSLAWTGSNYGYTFGSGTRLTVV.